The 30 T cell receptor beta chains below were found in one sample sequenced in a study of T-cell reconstitution after alpha-beta-depleted transplantation in children. This sample's TCRbeta library carried unique molecular identifier barcodes. MiXCR, run by TCRdb on the PCR reads, gives a single entry per CDR3 protein. The table includes 190,000 or so distinct CDR3 sequences, approximately 6% detected once. Specimen: PBMCs, collected before TCRalphabeta/CD19-depleted stem cell transplant. All receptors come from a girl less than two years old with combined immunodeficiency, due to receive a stem cell transplant.

There are many counts of this clonotype. The rearrangement joins TRBV7-2 to TRBJ1-4; weak D call: TRBD1 (6 bases). Germline loops: CDR1 SGHTA, CDR2 FQGNSA. Trimming took 5 bases from V and 3 from J, leaving 25 bases between them. The CDR3 loop spans 19 amino acids. The CDR3, as DNA: TGTGCCAGCAGCAGCGACCCGGCAGGGGAGGGTTCGGCTAATGAAAAACTGTTTTTT. As protein: CASSSDPAGEGSANEKLFF. The full variable domain, its missing parts supplied by reference TRBV7-2 and TRBJ1-4, is GAGVSQSPSNKVTEKGKDVELRCDPISGHTALYWYRQSLGQGLEFLIYFQGNSAPDKSGLPSDRFSAERTGGSVSTLTIQRTQQEDSAVYLCASSSDPAGEGSANEKLFFGSGTQLSVL.

On this clonotype itself: This could be a read error, since a much larger clone is one nucleotide away. The chain is built from TRBV20-1 and TRBJ2-1; a possible D gene is TRBD2 (6 bases). The CDR3 length is 16 residues. CDR1 and CDR2 (germline): DFQATT, SNEGSKA (reference sequence). The CDR3 DNA follows: TGCTGTGCTAGAGATTGGGCCGGAGGAGCGGGCAATGAGCAGTTCTTC. Its translation is CCARDWAGGAGNEQFF.

The genes are TRBV30 and TRBJ2-1; D unresolved. The germline gives CDR1 GTSNPN, CDR2 SVGIG (reference sequence). Trimming left V 0 bases short and J 7 bases short, with 7 bases between. This CDR3 has 12 residues. CDR3 region: CAWSVTVNEQFF. CDR3 coding DNA: TGTGCCTGGAGTGTAACTGTGAATGAGCAGTTCTTC.

Here the CDR3 reads CASTWTGGRREQYF. CDR3 nucleotides: TGTGCCAGCACCTGGACGGGGGGGCGTCGCGAGCAGTACTTC. The chain uses TRBV7-2 and TRBJ2-7; 8 bases map to TRBD2. J gave up 6 bases and V 7 bases, and 11 bases lay outside the gene matches. Germline lookup yields CDR1 SGHTA and CDR2 FQGNSA. This CDR3 has 14 residues.

The table lists this clonotype with many counts. The V gene is TRBV5-1, the J gene TRBJ2-5, with D unresolved. The CDR3 covers 10 residues. The ends were cut back, 6 bases at V and 4 bases at J, with 4 bases in the middle. Germline CDR1 reads SGHRS; CDR2 reads YFSETQ. The CDR3 loop is CASNGETQYF. The CDR3 DNA reads TGCGCCAGCAACGGAGAGACCCAGTACTTC.

To note about this clonotype: A much larger clone differs by one base, so this may be a read error. This rearrangement joins TRBV7-3 to TRBJ2-1; 11 nucleotides align to TRBD2. The CDR3 loop spans 14 amino acids. Germline V gene sequence: CDR1 SGHTA, CDR2 FQGTGA. Germline trimming cut 8 bases from V and 12 bases from J; bases unmatched to any gene: 12. The CDR3 spells CASSSGTSGDGQFF. CDR3 sequence (DNA): TGTGCCAGCTCTTCCGGGACTAGCGGTGATGGGCAGTTCTTC.

This clonotype showed up many times. The V gene is TRBV7-6, the J gene TRBJ1-1; D not certain. V lost 0 bases and J lost 2, with 4 bases in between. The germline CDR1 and CDR2 sequences are SGHVS and FNYEAQ. The CDR3 has 13 residues. CDR3 bases: TGTGCCAGCAGCTTAGCGATTAACACTGAAGCTTTCTTT. The encoded protein is CASSLAINTEAFF.

This clonotype was picked up many times. The J gene is TRBJ2-7, the V gene TRBV25-1, with TRBD2 identical over 11 bases. V dropped 6 bases and J dropped 0; count of bases not matched to a gene: 22. CDR1 and CDR2 from the germline V gene are MGHDK and SYGVNS. The CDR3 covers 21 residues. The CDR3 bases are TGTGCCAGCAGGGGAATTTTCCGGGGGAGTCTAGCGGGAGGCTTCTCCTACGAGCAGTACTTC. Protein product: CASRGIFRGSLAGGFSYEQYF.

This clonotype was found many times. This chain connects TRBV11-2 to TRBJ2-1, with D unresolved. Germline V gene lookup returns CDR1 SGHAT and CDR2 FQNNGV. CDR3 size: 14 residues. V dropped 2 bases and J dropped 6 bases, with 11 bases sitting between them. The CDR3 protein is CASSLFWVGNEQFF. CDR3 nucleotides: TGTGCCAGCAGCTTATTTTGGGTTGGCAATGAGCAGTTCTTC.

This chain connects TRBV12-3 or TRBV12-4 to TRBJ1-2, with D possibly TRBD1 on 5 matching bases. CDR3 size: 15 residues. V shed 6 bases and J shed 6 bases, with 20 bases lying between them. In DNA form, the CDR3 reads TGTGCCAGCAGCCTAGACCCCGGGACTGCGAATGGCTACACCTTC. Protein: CASSLDPGTANGYTF.

This clonotype was picked up a small number of times. The genes are TRBV28 and TRBJ2-5; perhaps TRBD1 as D (6 bases). Trimming left V 6 bases short and J 1 base short, with 18 bases between. This CDR3 is built from 16 residues. Germline V gene lookup returns CDR1 MDHEN and CDR2 SYDVKM. CDR3 in amino acids: CASSRIQGPLQETQYF. CDR3 coding DNA: TGTGCCAGCAGCCGAATACAGGGACCCCTCCAAGAGACCCAGTACTTC.

On this clonotype: A much larger clone lies one base from this, so it may be a read error. The CDR3 region is CSVVYRWWRDQETQYF. For the CDR3, the DNA is TGCAGCGTTGTATACCGGTGGTGGAGGGACCAAGAGACCCAGTACTTC. The chain employs TRBV29-1 and TRBJ2-5; D may be TRBD2 (6 bases). Germline CDR1 and CDR2: SQVTM and ANQGSEA. With 4 bases removed from V and 0 bases from J, the gap between germline ends came to 18 bases. The CDR3 is 16 residues long.

This clonotype was observed many times. CDR3 residues: CASSFRGGEKLFF. CDR3 coding DNA: TGTGCCAGCAGTTTCAGGGGTGGGGAAAAACTGTTTTTT. The chain couples TRBV12-3 or TRBV12-4 to TRBJ1-4; D perhaps matches TRBD1 (6 bases). CDR3 length: 13 amino acids. Between the trimmed V and J ends, which lost 3 bases and 8 bases, there was a span of 10 bases.

At least ten counts were recorded for this clonotype. The chain uses TRBV28 and TRBJ2-5; 12 bases fit TRBD1. There are 15 residues in the CDR3. V shed 1 base and J 5 bases; nucleotides not matched to a gene: 2. CDR1 MDHEN and CDR2 SYDVKM come from the germline V gene. The CDR3 protein is CASSLFGTGGETQYF. The CDR3 DNA is TGTGCCAGCAGTTTATTTGGGACAGGGGGCGAGACCCAGTACTTC.

This clonotype was counted many times. Here the CDR3 reads CATSRSRGPHEQFF. CDR3 DNA sequence: TGTGCCACCAGCAGAAGCAGGGGCCCGCATGAGCAGTTCTTC. The chain couples TRBV15 to TRBJ2-1; TRBD1 is a possible D gene (6 bases). Trimming left V 2 bases short and J 8 bases short, with 13 bases between. This CDR3 comprises 14 residues. Germline V gives CDR1 LNHNV, CDR2 YYDKDF (reference sequence).

The sample holds a few counts of this clonotype. This chain joins TRBV7-2 and TRBJ1-1; D not resolved. CDR1 and CDR2 from the germline V gene are SGHTA and FQGNSA. This CDR3 contains 13 residues. The ends were cut back, 1 base at V and 3 bases at J, with 6 bases in the middle. The CDR3 region has the DNA TGTGCCAGCAGCTTAGGCCCGGACACTGAAGCTTTCTTT. Translation: CASSLGPDTEAFF.

This clonotype was counted at least ten times. The chain couples TRBV7-3 to TRBJ1-2; D may be TRBD1 (5 bases). The V gene's germline CDR1 is SGHTA and CDR2 FQGTGA. Trimming shortened V by 5 bases and J by 13 bases, and 20 bases separated the two germline ends. The length of the CDR3 is 13 residues. The CDR3 sequence: CASSPSTGQNSTF. DNA of the CDR3: TGTGCCAGCAGCCCCTCCACGGGGCAGAACTCCACCTTC.

This clonotype has at least ten counts. This chain links TRBV12-3 or TRBV12-4 with TRBJ2-2; possibly TRBD2 for D (5 bases). CDR3 length: 13 amino acids. Trimming cost V 1 base and J 5 bases, with 5 bases left between them. The CDR3 protein is CASSLGGTGELFF. In DNA, the CDR3 is TGTGCCAGCAGTTTAGGCGGGACCGGGGAGCTGTTTTTT.

In its sample, this clonotype was seen many times. The rearrangement uses TRBV2 and TRBJ2-7; TRBD2 aligns across 9 bases. Germline lookup yields CDR1 SNHLY and CDR2 FYNNEI. V gave up 3 bases and J gave up 4 bases; unmatched junction bases: 7. This CDR3 contains 15 residues. CDR3 in amino acids: CASSDLSSGTYEQYF. For the CDR3, the DNA is TGTGCCAGCAGTGATTTGTCTAGCGGGACGTACGAGCAGTACTTC.

Ten or more counts support this clonotype. This chain joins TRBV4-2 and TRBJ2-7, with 7 bases identical to TRBD2. The CDR3 runs 14 residues. Per germline, CDR1 LGHNA and CDR2 YNFKEQ. The J segment lost 3 bases and the V segment lost 0 bases, leaving 2 bases of the junction unmatched. CDR3 loop: CASSQDRGVYEQYF. CDR3 DNA: TGTGCCAGCAGCCAAGACCGGGGGGTCTACGAGCAGTACTTC.

This clonotype occurred many times. The chain carries TRBV20-1 and TRBJ2-7; 7 bases fit TRBD2. With V trimmed by 0 bases and J by 2 bases, 7 bases remained unmatched. CDR1 is DFQATT and CDR2 is SNEGSKA in the germline V gene (reference sequence). The CDR3 spans 15 residues. The chain's CDR3 is CSARDEGGVAYEQYF. The CDR3 DNA follows: TGCAGTGCTAGAGATGAGGGAGGGGTCGCCTACGAGCAGTACTTC.

In this sample, this clonotype turned up many times. The chain combines TRBV7-3 with TRBJ1-1, with D uncertain. Germline CDR1 reads SGHTA; CDR2 reads FQGTGA. The CDR3 runs 13 residues. Trimming took 6 bases from V and 1 from J, leaving 9 bases between them. Written as DNA, the CDR3 is TGTGCCAGCAGTTTTACAAGGAACACTGAAGCTTTCTTT. Translation: CASSFTRNTEAFF.

This clonotype was counted many times. The chain joins TRBV12-3 or TRBV12-4 to TRBJ2-5; the D gene is possibly TRBD2 (7 bases). V shed 4 bases and J shed 3 bases, with 15 bases lying between them. CDR3 length equals 15 residues. The CDR3 DNA sequence: TGTGCCAGCAGTTCCCCCGGGGAGGGGGAAGAGACCCAGTACTTC. Translation gives CASSSPGEGEETQYF.

This clonotype has a count of ten or more. The chain is built from TRBV20-1 and TRBJ1-1, with 7 bases matching TRBD1. Looked up from germline, CDR1 is DFQATT and CDR2 is SNEGSKA (reference sequence). V lost 3 bases, J lost 5 bases, and 6 bases stayed unmatched. This CDR3 has 13 amino acids. In nucleotides, the CDR3 is TGCAGTGCTAGGGCGACAGGGAAAACTGAAGCTTTCTTT. Translated, it gives CSARATGKTEAFF.

This clonotype was counted many times. J is TRBJ2-3 and V is TRBV29-1, with 11 bases identical to TRBD2. Unmatched junction bases numbered 10, after V lost 7 bases and J lost 10 bases. The CDR3 sequence is 13 residues long. The germline V gene encodes CDR1 SQVTM and CDR2 ANQGSEA. The CDR3 nucleotides are TGCAGCGCCCCTACGACTAGCGGGGATTCGCAGTATTTT. It specifies CSAPTTSGDSQYF.

This clonotype was found many times. The J gene is TRBJ2-1, the V gene TRBV29-1, with D perhaps being TRBD1 or TRBD2 (5 bases each). V lost 7 bases to trimming and J lost 1 base, with 14 bases between them. Germline V gene lookup returns CDR1 SQVTM and CDR2 ANQGSEA. The CDR3 is 14 residues long. CDR3 sequence reads: CSATRDPSYNEQFF. The CDR3 DNA sequence: TGCAGCGCCACTCGGGACCCTTCCTACAATGAGCAGTTCTTC.

This clonotype was counted ten times or more. The rearrangement links TRBV20-1 to TRBJ2-3, with 8 bases matching TRBD2. The CDR3 has 16 amino acids. Germline V gene data show CDR1 as DFQATT and CDR2 as SNEGSKA (reference sequence). The trim removed 0 bases at V and 2 bases at J, leaving 7 bases unmatched. This CDR3 is CSARDSSGGPTDTQYF. The CDR3 DNA reads as TGCAGTGCTAGAGATAGCTCGGGGGGGCCCACAGATACGCAGTATTTT.

This clonotype was detected many times. This chain connects TRBV7-8 to TRBJ1-4; the match to TRBD1 covers 9 bases. The germline V gene encodes CDR1 SGHVS and CDR2 FQNEAQ. The CDR3 contains 15 residues. After removal of 8 bases from V and 2 bases from J, the junction contained 6 bases not matched to a gene. CDR3 nucleotide sequence: TGTGCCAGCGGGGACAGGGTTCTCACTAATGAAAAACTGTTTTTT. Translation: CASGDRVLTNEKLFF.

Ten or more counts support this clonotype. V is TRBV4-3 and J is TRBJ2-2; TRBD1 is a possible D gene (5 bases). Trimming cost V 0 bases and J 6 bases, with 14 bases left between them. Germline V gene lookup returns CDR1 LGHNA and CDR2 YSLEER. The CDR3 contains 16 residues. The CDR3 nucleotides read TGCGCCAGCAGCCAAGATGGGGCAGGGTGGGCCGGGGAGCTGTTTTTT. Translation: CASSQDGAGWAGELFF.

The genes are TRBV20-1 and TRBJ2-7; TRBD2 agrees at 8 bases. Germline V gene data show CDR1 as DFQATT and CDR2 as SNEGSKA (reference sequence). The CDR3 is 14 amino acids. J gave up 1 base and V 5 bases, and 7 bases lay outside the gene matches. The CDR3 protein is CSAPSRGGSYEQYF. The CDR3 DNA sequence: TGCAGTGCTCCCAGTCGGGGGGGATCCTACGAGCAGTACTTC.